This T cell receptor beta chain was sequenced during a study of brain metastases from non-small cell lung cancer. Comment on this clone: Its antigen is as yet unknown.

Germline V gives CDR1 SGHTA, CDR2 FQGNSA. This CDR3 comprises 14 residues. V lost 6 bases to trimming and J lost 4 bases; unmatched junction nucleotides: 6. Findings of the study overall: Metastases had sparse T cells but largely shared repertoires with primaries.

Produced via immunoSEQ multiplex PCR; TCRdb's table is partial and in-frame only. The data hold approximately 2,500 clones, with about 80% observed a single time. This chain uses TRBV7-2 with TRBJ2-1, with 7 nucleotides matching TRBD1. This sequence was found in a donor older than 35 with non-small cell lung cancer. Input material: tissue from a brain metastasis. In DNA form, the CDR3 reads TGTGCCAGCAGGAGACAGGGCGGGTACAATGAGCAGTTCTTC. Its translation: CASRRQGGYNEQFF.